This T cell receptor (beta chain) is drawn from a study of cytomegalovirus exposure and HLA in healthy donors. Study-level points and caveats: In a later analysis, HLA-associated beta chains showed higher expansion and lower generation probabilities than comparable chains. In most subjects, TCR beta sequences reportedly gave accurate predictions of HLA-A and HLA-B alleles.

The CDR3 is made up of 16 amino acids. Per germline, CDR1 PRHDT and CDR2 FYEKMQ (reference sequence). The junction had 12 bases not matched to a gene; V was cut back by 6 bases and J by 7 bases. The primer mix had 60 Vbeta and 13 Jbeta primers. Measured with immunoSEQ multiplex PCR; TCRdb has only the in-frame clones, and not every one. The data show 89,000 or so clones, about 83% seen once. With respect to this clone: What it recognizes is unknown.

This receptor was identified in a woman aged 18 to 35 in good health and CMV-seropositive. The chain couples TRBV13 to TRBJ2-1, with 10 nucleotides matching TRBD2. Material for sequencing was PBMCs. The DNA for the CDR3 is TGTGCCAGCAGATCCCTAGGGACTAGCGATACAAATGAGCAGTTCTTC. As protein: CASRSLGTSDTNEQFF.